The clone carrying this TCR beta chain was counted at least ten times. TCRdb re-called the RT-PCR reads with MiXCR, one entry per CDR3 protein. The sample consists of hundreds of thousands of distinct CDR3 sequences, 14% of them appearing once. The CDR3 has 14 residues. Trimming stripped 6 bases from V and 4 bases from J, with 15 bases between. Material for sequencing was memory CD4+ T cells from blood. J is TRBJ1-1 and V is TRBV12-3 or TRBV12-4; a possible D gene is TRBD1 (6 bases). This receptor was identified in a female donor in good health, serving as a healthy control. The CDR3 spells CASRHRAGATEAFF. CDR3 coding DNA: TGTGCCAGCAGGCACAGGGCGGGTGCCACTGAAGCTTTCTTT.